This entry is about one T cell receptor (beta chain). V lost 5 bases to trimming and J lost 5 bases; unmatched junction nucleotides: 4. The CDR3 consists of 13 residues. The germline V gene encodes CDR1 SEHNR and CDR2 FQNEAQ (reference sequence). Study processing details: It was from reference gene primer amplification that nucleated cell counts were estimated. Sequencing was performed with immunoSEQ multiplex PCR; in TCRdb, only in-frame clones are kept and a portion is missing. The DNA gave D and trimming, while V, J and clone size come from that table. Among roughly 100,000 clones listed, about 91% were seen once. The record originates from a study of blood T cell repertoires in COVID-19. Study context: Acute and convalescent COVID-19 samples came from the United States, Italy and Spain. T cells, B-cell-depleted T cells, or PBMCs provided the cDNA or gDNA that served as material.

Material for sequencing was peripheral blood. The chain joins TRBV7-9 to TRBJ2-5, with 8 bases that match TRBD1. The receptor was isolated from a human donor in a cohort sampled during active COVID-19. This CDR3 is CASSAGQAETQYF. The CDR3 DNA sequence: TGTGCCAGCAGCGCGGGACAGGCGGAGACCCAGTACTTC. The variable domain in full, completed from reference TRBV7-9 and TRBJ2-5, reads DTGVSQNPRHKITKRGQNVTFRCDPISEHNRLYWYRQTLGQGPEFLTYFQNEAQLEKSRLLSDRFSAERPKGSFSTLEIQRTEQGDSAMYLCASSAGQAETQYFGPGTRLLVL.